This entry lists 24 T cell receptor beta chains sequenced from one sample in a study of T cells in Graves' hyperthyroidism and ophthalmopathy. What was amplified from RNA transcripts were TCR beta CDR3 regions. TCR CDR3 regions were first amplified by RT-PCR with HTBI primers. TCRdb re-derived calls from the multiplex PCR reads in MiXCR, one entry per CDR3 protein. The sample holds approximately 400,000 distinct CDR3 sequences; about a fifth are singletons and the top ten take around 4%. Sequencing was carried out using blood. Every receptor here comes from a woman aged 18-29 years with Graves' hyperthyroidism.

V usage is TRBV7-9 and J usage is TRBJ2-7, with 11 bases that match TRBD1. CDR1 is SEHNR and CDR2 is FQNEAQ in the germline V gene (reference sequence). The CDR3 covers 15 residues. With 0 bases clipped from V and 5 bases from J, the junction kept 3 bases outside the gene matches. The chain's CDR3 is CASSLAGQGDDEQYF. In nucleotides, the CDR3 is TGTGCCAGCAGCTTAGCGGGACAGGGGGACGACGAGCAGTACTTC.

This clonotype came up many times. The chain joins TRBV4-1 to TRBJ2-5; possibly TRBD1 for D (7 bases). Trimming shortened V by 1 base and J by 0 bases, and 15 bases separated the two germline ends. Germline V CDR1 and CDR2: MGHRA, YSYEKL. There are 17 residues in the CDR3. This CDR3 reads CASSQGRAGGNQETQYF. DNA of the CDR3: TGCGCCAGCAGCCAAGGAAGGGCAGGGGGGAACCAAGAGACCCAGTACTTC.

This clonotype occurred many times. The V and J genes are TRBV10-3 and TRBJ1-2; 9 nucleotides align to TRBD1. V lost 2 bases and J lost 7; bases outside the gene matches: 2. In germline, CDR1 is ENHRY, CDR2 SYGVKD. The CDR3 is 13 residues long. The CDR3 protein is CAISEEQGAGYTF. The CDR3 DNA sequence: TGTGCCATCAGTGAGGAACAGGGGGCTGGCTACACCTTC.

In its sample, this clonotype was seen many times. J is TRBJ2-5 and V is TRBV27; tentatively, D is TRBD2 (5 bases). Between the trimmed V and J ends, which lost 2 bases and 1 base, there was a span of 11 bases. The V gene's germline CDR1 is MNHEY and CDR2 SMNVEV (reference sequence). This CDR3 contains 15 residues. The CDR3 is CASSLEGRFQETQYF. The CDR3, as DNA: TGTGCCAGCAGTTTAGAGGGCAGGTTCCAAGAGACCCAGTACTTC.

This clonotype was counted many times. CDR3 in amino acids: CSARDGLAGGLEQYF. The CDR3, as DNA: TGCAGTGCTAGAGATGGACTAGCGGGGGGGCTTGAGCAGTACTTC. V is TRBV20-1 and J is TRBJ2-7; 15 nucleotides line up with TRBD2. The CDR3 consists of 15 residues. With 0 bases clipped from V and 7 bases from J, the junction kept 4 bases outside the gene matches. CDR1 is DFQATT and CDR2 is SNEGSKA in the germline V gene (reference sequence).

This clonotype came up a few times. V gene TRBV7-2 combines with J gene TRBJ1-5; no clear D. The germline V and J ends were trimmed by 5 bases and 2 bases, with 16 bases remaining between them. Germline CDR1 reads SGHTA; CDR2 reads FQGNSA. CDR3 length: 16 residues. The CDR3 coding sequence is TGTGCCAGCAGCCGCTTTGGGCCACTTGGCAATCAGCCCCAGCATTTT. It codes for CASSRFGPLGNQPQHF.

A few counts support this clonotype. One junction end disagrees with the germline gene, perhaps due to a read error. The chain employs TRBV12-3 or TRBV12-4 and TRBJ1-6, with D maybe TRBD1 (5 bases). The CDR3 consists of 14 residues. The CDR3 protein is CASSFKGHNSPLHF. The CDR3 bases are TGTGCCAGCAGTTTCAAGGGGCATAACTCACCCCTCCACTTT.

This clonotype showed up many times. The rearrangement joins TRBV20-1 to TRBJ1-1; D gene unclear. CDR3 length: 14 amino acids. Trimming removed 3 bases from V and 1 base from J, with 12 bases in between. Germline V gene lookup returns CDR1 DFQATT and CDR2 SNEGSKA (reference sequence). CDR3 sequence: CSASPARPNTEAFF. CDR3 coding DNA: TGCAGTGCTAGCCCCGCGAGACCGAACACTGAAGCTTTCTTT.

Ten or more counts support this clonotype. V usage is TRBV13 and J usage is TRBJ1-6; D may be TRBD1 (5 bases). Trimming cost V 5 bases and J 12 bases, with 17 bases left between them. CDR1 and CDR2 (germline): PRHDT, FYEKMQ (reference sequence). This CDR3 is 14 amino acids long. The CDR3 loop is CASSGGTAAIPLHF. CDR3 coding DNA: TGTGCCAGCAGCGGCGGGACTGCAGCGATACCCCTCCACTTT.

In this sample, this clonotype turned up many times. The chain couples TRBV6-2 or TRBV6-3 to TRBJ1-1; 10 bases agree with TRBD1. This CDR3 region has 16 residues. CDR1 MNHEY and CDR2 SVGEGT come from the germline V gene. The V and J ends lost 7 bases and 5 bases, in that order; junction bases with no gene match: 13. The CDR3 coding sequence is TGTGCCAGCAATATGGACAGGGGGTCCGGTAGTACTGAAGCTTTCTTT. Amino acids: CASNMDRGSGSTEAFF.

V gene TRBV11-2 combines with J gene TRBJ2-5; D is perhaps TRBD1 (6 bases). Germline loops: CDR1 SGHAT, CDR2 FQNNGV. CDR3 length: 16 amino acids. Trimming took off 5 bases at V and 1 base at J, with 17 bases between the two ends. For the CDR3, the DNA is TGTGCCAGCAGCAAGACAGGATCTCGGATCCAAGAGACCCAGTACTTC. Translated, it gives CASSKTGSRIQETQYF.

At least ten counts were recorded for this clonotype. The chain carries TRBV12-3 or TRBV12-4 and TRBJ2-7; the D call may be TRBD1 or TRBD2 (5 bases each). Trimming took off 2 bases at V and 5 bases at J, with 13 bases between the two ends. The CDR3 consists of 14 residues. DNA of the CDR3: TGTGCCAGCAGTTTAAGGGCCGGGGCCGACGAGCAGTACTTC. Protein: CASSLRAGADEQYF.

In its sample, this clonotype was seen a few times. The chain is built from TRBV10-3 and TRBJ2-5; no definite D call. The V gene lost 5 bases and the J gene lost 2 bases, with 3 bases spanning the gap. Germline V gives CDR1 ENHRY, CDR2 SYGVKD. This CDR3 spans 11 amino acids. This chain's CDR3 is CAISYQETQYF. CDR3 DNA sequence: TGTGCCATCAGTTATCAAGAGACCCAGTACTTC.

The chain links TRBV19 to TRBJ1-5; D is unclear. The CDR3 spans 17 residues. Trimming left V 0 bases short and J 0 bases short, with 12 bases between. Germline values: CDR1 LNHDA, CDR2 SQIVND (reference sequence). CDR3 sequence (DNA): TGTGCCAGTAGTATAGATCACGGGAGCTATAGCAATCAGCCCCAGCATTTT. It specifies CASSIDHGSYSNQPQHF.

The chain carries TRBV7-9 and TRBJ2-7; D is possibly TRBD1 (6 bases). V lost 6 bases and J 5 bases, leaving 11 bases between the germline ends. CDR1 is SEHNR, CDR2 FQNEAQ, per germline (reference sequence). The CDR3 contains 12 residues. The CDR3 reads CASSTGRNEQYF. CDR3 sequence (DNA): TGTGCCAGCAGTACAGGGAGAAACGAGCAGTACTTC.

This clonotype was picked up a small number of times. The chain joins TRBV4-2 to TRBJ2-2, with D perhaps being TRBD1 or TRBD2 (5 bases each). CDR3 length: 15 residues. V dropped 1 base and J dropped 7 bases, with 13 bases sitting between them. In germline, CDR1 is LGHNA, CDR2 YNFKEQ. The CDR3 DNA follows: TGTGCCAGCAGCCAAGTCCCCGGGGCCGACGGGGAGCTGTTTTTT. This encodes CASSQVPGADGELFF.

This clonotype showed up many times. A junction end diverges from the germline sequence, so it may reflect a read error. The rearrangement joins TRBV7-3 to TRBJ2-5, with 12 bases that match TRBD2. The CDR3 runs 14 residues. Looked up from germline, CDR1 is SGHTA and CDR2 is FQGTGA. The CDR3 nucleotides read TGTGCCAACAGCTTACTAGCGGGGGGCGAGACCCAGTACTTC. Amino acid sequence: CANSLLAGGETQYF.

The J gene is TRBJ1-3, the V gene TRBV11-2; D possibly corresponds to TRBD1 (6 bases). The germline gives CDR1 SGHAT, CDR2 FQNNGV. The CDR3 is made up of 17 amino acids. V lost 1 base to trimming and J lost 3 bases, with 16 bases between them. The CDR3 nucleotides read TGTGCCAGCAGCTTAGTTGTCCGGCAGGGGTATGGAAACACCATATATTTT. Its translation is CASSLVVRQGYGNTIYF.

This clonotype was seen repeatedly, ten times or more. V usage is TRBV18 and J usage is TRBJ2-5; 8 bases are shared with TRBD1. The CDR3 extends over 15 amino acids. Unmatched junction bases numbered 7, after V lost 5 bases and J lost 2 bases. Germline CDR1 KGHSH, CDR2 LQKENI. CDR3 sequence reads: CASSAGTGVQETQYF. The CDR3 DNA sequence: TGTGCCAGCTCAGCCGGGACAGGCGTACAAGAGACCCAGTACTTC.

This clonotype showed up many times. CDR3 in DNA: TGTGCCAGCAGCAGCGCTGAGGGGAGAACCTACGAGCAGTACTTC. It is translated as CASSSAEGRTYEQYF. The chain joins TRBV7-9 to TRBJ2-7, with D possibly called TRBD1 or TRBD2 (5 bases each). V lost 5 bases, J lost 2 bases, and 16 bases lay in between. The CDR3 has 15 amino acids. The germline CDR1 and CDR2 sequences are SEHNR and FQNEAQ (reference sequence).

This clonotype was seen at least ten times. The chain carries TRBV20-1 and TRBJ1-2; 10 bases match TRBD1. V was clipped by 1 base and J by 5 bases; unmatched bases: 4. The CDR3 is 14 amino acids. The V gene's germline CDR1 is DFQATT and CDR2 SNEGSKA (reference sequence). The CDR3 DNA sequence: TGCAGTGCTAGAGGCCGGGACAGGGGATATGGCTACACCTTC. This encodes CSARGRDRGYGYTF.

This clonotype has ten or more counts. The chain is built from TRBV6-1 and TRBJ1-5; D is perhaps TRBD1 (6 bases). Deletions cut 4 bases from V and 4 bases from J, with 11 bases between. CDR1 is MNHNS and CDR2 is SASEGT in the germline V gene. CDR3 length: 14 amino acids. In nucleotides, the CDR3 is TGTGCCAGCAGTGTCGAACAGGGAAATCAGCCCCAGCATTTT. It specifies CASSVEQGNQPQHF.

CDR3 sequence (DNA): TGTGCCATCAGTGGGGGGGCACTACAAGAGACCCAGTACTTC. As protein: CAISGGALQETQYF. The chain joins TRBV10-3 to TRBJ2-5; perhaps D is TRBD1 or TRBD2 (6 bases each). The germline CDR1 and CDR2 sequences are ENHRY and SYGVKD. This CDR3 comprises 14 residues. The V and J ends lost 4 bases and 2 bases respectively, with 11 bases between them.

This clonotype appeared once. This clone may be a read error of a much larger clone one base away. The J gene is TRBJ2-4, the V gene TRBV27, with TRBD1 as a possible D gene (6 bases). The assigned J gene may be wrong: the sequence end matches TRBJ2-1 better. The CDR3 consists of 13 residues. CDR1 is MNHEY and CDR2 is SMNVEV in the germline V gene (reference sequence). Here the CDR3 reads CASSLSLRDIQFF. Here the CDR3 DNA reads TGTGCCAGCAGTTTGTCCCTGAGGGACATTCAGTTCTTC.